The 24 T cell receptor beta chains listed next were all sequenced from one sample in a study of shared clonotypes between healthy human individuals. Sequenced by immunoSEQ multiplex PCR; TCRdb stores in-frame clones only, minus some. This table has 950,000 to 1,100,000 clones, about 77% appearing once. Input material: memory CD4+ T cells sorted from blood. Documented subset: CD45RA-negative fraction. These receptor sequences come from a man between 18 and 29 years old in good health.

The chain couples TRBV5-1 to TRBJ2-6, with unresolved D. The ends were cut back, 0 bases at V and 4 bases at J, with 11 bases in the middle. The CDR3 has 16 amino acids. Germline V gene lookup returns CDR1 SGHRS and CDR2 YFSETQ. CDR3 amino acids: CASSLVVGSGANVLTF. In nucleotides, the CDR3 is TGCGCCAGCAGCTTGGTTGTGGGCTCCGGGGCCAACGTCCTGACTTTC. Supplemented by reference TRBV5-1 and TRBJ2-6, the full variable domain reads KAGVTQTPRYLIKTRGQQVTLSCSPISGHRSVSWYQQTPGQGLQFLFEYFSETQRNKGNFPGRFSGRQFSNSRSEMNVSTLELGDSALYLCASSLVVGSGANVLTFGAGSRLTVL.

The chain recombines TRBV4-1 with TRBJ1-2; D might be TRBD1 (6 bases). Deletions cut 4 bases from V and 8 bases from J, with 17 bases between. Germline V gene lookup returns CDR1 MGHRA and CDR2 YSYEKL. The length of the CDR3 is 14 residues. The CDR3 DNA follows: TGCGCCAGCAGCCTGGGACATCAACTTGGGGGCTACACCTTC. Protein sequence: CASSLGHQLGGYTF.

The chain carries TRBV19 and TRBJ2-1; the D gene is possibly TRBD2 (7 bases). The length of the CDR3 is 17 residues. Per germline, CDR1 LNHDA and CDR2 SQIVND (reference sequence). V dropped 5 bases and J dropped 0 bases, with 17 bases sitting between them. DNA of the CDR3: TGTGCCAGTAGTCTGGGGGCTAGCGGCAACTCCTACAATGAGCAGTTCTTC. The encoded protein is CASSLGASGNSYNEQFF.

There are many counts of this clone. The V gene is TRBV7-2, the J gene TRBJ1-2; the match to TRBD1 covers 9 bases. CDR3 size: 16 residues. Looked up from germline, CDR1 is SGHTA and CDR2 is FQGNSA. V trimming: 3 bases; J trimming: 5 bases; junction bases outside the gene matches: 10. CDR3 DNA sequence: TGTGCCAGCAGCTTGGCCACAGGGGGCGCTGGGTATGGCTACACCTTC. This translates into CASSLATGGAGYGYTF. Looking up the rest from reference TRBV7-2 and TRBJ1-2 gives the full variable domain: GAGVSQSPSNKVTEKGKDVELRCDPISGHTALYWYRQSLGQGLEFLIYFQGNSAPDKSGLPSDRFSAERTGGSVSTLTIQRTQQEDSAVYLCASSLATGGAGYGYTFGSGTRLTVV.

The chain joins TRBV7-2 to TRBJ1-4; D possibly corresponds to TRBD1 (6 bases). The CDR3 sequence is 17 residues long. CDR1 and CDR2 from the germline V gene are SGHTA and FQGNSA. V shed 1 base and J shed 0 bases, with 12 bases lying between them. CDR3 loop: CASSLGPRQATNEKLFF. Written as DNA, the CDR3 is TGTGCCAGCAGCTTAGGTCCCAGACAGGCAACTAATGAAAAACTGTTTTTT. The entire variable domain, with the rest obtained from reference TRBV7-2 and TRBJ1-4, is as follows: GAGVSQSPSNKVTEKGKDVELRCDPISGHTALYWYRQSLGQGLEFLIYFQGNSAPDKSGLPSDRFSAERTGGSVSTLTIQRTQQEDSAVYLCASSLGPRQATNEKLFFGSGTQLSVL.

The genes are TRBV10-3 and TRBJ2-2, with D possibly matching TRBD2 (6 bases). The CDR3 length is 15 residues. The germline CDR1 and CDR2 sequences are ENHRY and SYGVKD. The ends were cut back, 7 bases at V and 2 bases at J, with 14 bases in the middle. CDR3 region: CAINLLGTNTGELFF. As DNA, the CDR3 is TGTGCCATCAACCTCCTTGGGACTAACACCGGGGAGCTGTTTTTT.

The CDR3 protein is CASSLPPGSGNTIYF. The CDR3 DNA reads as TGTGCCAGCAGCTTACCACCTGGGTCCGGAAACACCATATATTTT. The gene calls are TRBV7-8 and TRBJ1-3; D unresolved. Per the germline V gene, CDR1 is SGHVS and CDR2 is FQNEAQ. The CDR3 spans 15 residues. The V and J ends lost 2 bases and 4 bases respectively, with 12 bases between them.

Points on this clone: The same CDR3 is also encoded by other DNA sequences in this sample. This chain joins TRBV18 and TRBJ1-1, with 7 bases identical to TRBD1. The CDR3 sequence is 13 residues long. The germline V gene encodes CDR1 KGHSH and CDR2 LQKENI. The junction had 4 bases not matched to a gene; V was cut back by 5 bases and J by 4 bases. This CDR3 is CASSTGAGTEAFF. The CDR3 coding sequence is TGTGCCAGCTCAACAGGGGCGGGCACTGAAGCTTTCTTT.

This chain connects TRBV7-9 to TRBJ2-1; TRBD2 matches at 9 bases. J was trimmed by 0 bases and V by 3 bases; bases with no gene match: 12. The germline V gene has CDR1 SEHNR and CDR2 FQNEAQ (reference sequence). The CDR3 is 19 amino acids. The CDR3 here is CASSFGREGRPSSYNEQFF. The CDR3 DNA is TGTGCCAGCAGCTTTGGGCGGGAGGGCCGCCCGAGCTCCTACAATGAGCAGTTCTTC.

This clone has just one count. The rearrangement joins TRBV7-2 to TRBJ2-2, with 7 bases lining up with TRBD2. Trimming took 2 bases from V and 4 from J; bases not matched to a gene: 7. The germline V gene has CDR1 SGHTA and CDR2 FQGNSA. The length of the CDR3 is 16 residues. CDR3 protein: CASSLTGGRITGELFF. CDR3 coding DNA: TGTGCCAGCAGCTTAACGGGAGGTAGAATCACCGGGGAGCTGTTTTTT.

In this sample, this clone turned up a few times. This chain links TRBV30 with TRBJ1-2; D is unclear. Trimming removed 2 bases at V and 7 bases at J, with 11 bases between. The germline gives CDR1 GTSNPN, CDR2 SVGIG (reference sequence). The CDR3 extends over 12 amino acids. For the CDR3, the DNA is TGTGCCTGGAGTATCCGGGCCCGTGGCTACACCTTC. The encoded protein is CAWSIRARGYTF.

The V gene is TRBV7-8, the J gene TRBJ1-3; D gene unclear. Per germline, CDR1 SGHVS and CDR2 FQNEAQ. V was trimmed by 5 bases and J by 3 bases, leaving 11 bases between them. This CDR3 is built from 14 residues. CDR3 coding DNA: TGTGCCAGCAGCCTGCAATACAATGGAAACACCATATATTTT. It is translated as CASSLQYNGNTIYF.

This rearrangement joins TRBV2 to TRBJ2-5; D gene unclear. Trimming shortened V by 7 bases and J by 11 bases, and 5 bases separated the two germline ends. Germline V gene sequence: CDR1 SNHLY, CDR2 FYNNEI. CDR3 length: 8 residues. The CDR3 region is CASTLQYF. CDR3 nucleotides: TGTGCCAGCACCCTGCAGTACTTC.

The rearrangement joins TRBV5-6 to TRBJ2-2, with 9 bases matching TRBD1. V shed 7 bases and J 5 bases; nucleotides not matched to a gene: 3. The length of the CDR3 is 13 residues. Germline CDR1 reads SGHDT; CDR2 reads YYEEEE. This CDR3 is CASGTGPTGELFF. In DNA form, the CDR3 reads TGTGCCAGCGGGACAGGGCCTACCGGGGAGCTGTTTTTT.

Only a few counts were recorded for this clone. V and J are TRBV15 and TRBJ2-7; 7 bases line up with TRBD1. This CDR3 has 14 amino acids. Germline CDR1 is LNHNV and CDR2 is YYDKDF (reference sequence). V shed 1 base and J 3 bases; nucleotides not matched to a gene: 3. In DNA form, the CDR3 reads TGTGCCACCAGCAGAGGACAGGGTAGCTACGAGCAGTACTTC. The encoded protein is CATSRGQGSYEQYF.

The V call is TRBV5-1, the J call TRBJ2-3, with 10 bases identical to TRBD1. The CDR3 has 15 amino acids. V shed 4 bases, J shed 2 bases, and the junction held 4 bases outside the gene matches. Germline assignment: CDR1 SGHRS and CDR2 YFSETQ. CDR3 in DNA: TGCGCCAGCAGCGGGGACAGGGGAGCCACAGATACGCAGTATTTT. The encoded protein is CASSGDRGATDTQYF.

V gene TRBV2 combines with J gene TRBJ1-2; D is unresolved. Germline V lookup: CDR1 SNHLY, CDR2 FYNNEI. V was shortened by 3 bases and J by 4 bases, with 18 bases between the two germline ends. CDR3 length: 16 amino acids. The CDR3 nucleotides are TGTGCCAGCAGTGAGGGAACGTGGTTCTTCGGCTATGGCTACACCTTC. This translates into CASSEGTWFFGYGYTF. Full variable domain (outside the CDR3, taken from reference TRBV2 and TRBJ1-2): EPEVTQTPSHQVTQMGQEVILRCVPISNHLYFYWYRQILGQKVEFLVSFYNNEISEKSEIFDDQFSVERPDGSNFTLKIRSTKLEDSAMYFCASSEGTWFFGYGYTFGSGTRLTVV.

The V call is TRBV11-2, the J call TRBJ1-5, with D possibly being TRBD1 (5 bases). The germline V gene has CDR1 SGHAT and CDR2 FQNNGV. CDR3 size: 13 residues. The V end was cut by 5 bases, the J end by 5 bases, with 10 bases between. In DNA form, the CDR3 reads TGTGCCAGCAGCCAAGGGGTCGATCAGCCCCAGCATTTT. It yields the protein CASSQGVDQPQHF. Complete variable domain (other parts from reference TRBV11-2 and TRBJ1-5): EAGVAQSPRYKIIEKRQSVAFWCNPISGHATLYWYQQILGQGPKLLIQFQNNGVVDDSQLPKDRFSAERLKGVDSTLKIQPAKLEDSAVYLCASSQGVDQPQHFGDGTRLSIL.

The V and J genes are TRBV7-2 and TRBJ2-1, with 7 bases fitting TRBD1. Germline V gene sequence: CDR1 SGHTA, CDR2 FQGNSA. This CDR3 is built from 15 residues. V trimming: 6 bases; J trimming: 5 bases; junction bases outside the gene matches: 10. CDR3 bases: TGTGCCAGCAGTTCCGACAGGGCCGGGCACAATGAGCAGTTCTTC. It yields the protein CASSSDRAGHNEQFF.

With respect to this clone: The sample contains more than one DNA sequence encoding this CDR3. The gene calls are TRBV5-1 and TRBJ1-5; no clear D gene. The CDR3 is 14 residues long. Trimming stripped 0 bases from V and 7 bases from J, with 11 bases between. Per the germline V gene, CDR1 is SGHRS and CDR2 is YFSETQ. The CDR3 nucleotides are TGCGCCAGCAGCTTGGAAGGGTCGGGGCAGCCCCAGCATTTT. Residues: CASSLEGSGQPQHF.

The chain has TRBV10-2 and TRBJ2-7, with 9 bases that match TRBD1. V lost 8 bases, J lost 1 base, and 6 bases stayed unmatched. Germline values: CDR1 WSHSY, CDR2 SAAADI. This CDR3 contains 14 residues. Here the CDR3 DNA reads TGCGCCAGCGCGGACAGGGGACTATCCTACGAGCAGTACTTC. Residues: CASADRGLSYEQYF.

The chain carries TRBV2 and TRBJ1-3, with a tentative D call TRBD1 (5 bases). From germline, CDR1 is SNHLY and CDR2 FYNNEI. The CDR3 is 14 amino acids. With 4 bases removed from V and 3 bases from J, the gap between germline ends came to 10 bases. The CDR3 loop reads CASSGTHLGNTIYF. The CDR3 region has the DNA TGTGCCAGCAGTGGGACACACCTTGGAAACACCATATATTTT. Combining the CDR3 with reference TRBV2 and TRBJ1-3 gives the whole variable domain EPEVTQTPSHQVTQMGQEVILRCVPISNHLYFYWYRQILGQKVEFLVSFYNNEISEKSEIFDDQFSVERPDGSNFTLKIRSTKLEDSAMYFCASSGTHLGNTIYFGEGSWLTVV.

CDR3 protein: CASSPEPGLSYEQYF. CDR3 nucleotide sequence: TGTGCCAGCAGCCCCGAACCGGGACTCTCCTACGAGCAGTACTTC. This chain links TRBV7-2 with TRBJ2-7, with D maybe TRBD2 (6 bases). The CDR3 spans 15 residues. V was cut by 5 bases and J by 0 bases, with 14 bases left in between. CDR1 is SGHTA and CDR2 is FQGNSA in the germline V gene.

In the case of this clone: At the DNA level, this CDR3 is encoded by other sequences in the same sample as well. The CDR3, as DNA: TGTGCCAGCTCACCGGAACAAGAGACCCAGTACTTC. This translates into CASSPEQETQYF. This rearrangement joins TRBV18 to TRBJ2-5; D gene ambiguous. The germline V gene encodes CDR1 KGHSH and CDR2 LQKENI. The CDR3 has 12 residues. The V end was cut by 3 bases, the J end by 2 bases, with 4 bases between.